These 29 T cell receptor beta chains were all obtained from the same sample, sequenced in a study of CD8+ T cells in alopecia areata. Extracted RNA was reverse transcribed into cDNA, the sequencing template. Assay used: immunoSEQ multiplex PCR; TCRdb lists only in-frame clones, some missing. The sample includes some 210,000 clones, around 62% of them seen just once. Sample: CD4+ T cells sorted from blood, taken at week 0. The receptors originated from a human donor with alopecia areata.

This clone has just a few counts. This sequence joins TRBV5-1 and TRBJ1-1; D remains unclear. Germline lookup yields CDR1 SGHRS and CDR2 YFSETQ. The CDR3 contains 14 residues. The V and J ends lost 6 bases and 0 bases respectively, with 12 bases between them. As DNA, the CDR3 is TGCGCCAGCACGATCGACCCCTTGAACACTGAAGCTTTCTTT. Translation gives CASTIDPLNTEAFF.

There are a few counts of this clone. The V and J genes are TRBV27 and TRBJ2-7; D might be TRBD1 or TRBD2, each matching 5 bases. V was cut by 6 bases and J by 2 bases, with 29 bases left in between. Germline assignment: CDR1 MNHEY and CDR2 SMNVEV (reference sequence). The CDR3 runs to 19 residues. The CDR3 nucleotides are TGTGCCAGCAGATTTTTCCCGGGACGGAAGATTAACGGTACCTACGAGCAGTACTTC. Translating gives CASRFFPGRKINGTYEQYF.

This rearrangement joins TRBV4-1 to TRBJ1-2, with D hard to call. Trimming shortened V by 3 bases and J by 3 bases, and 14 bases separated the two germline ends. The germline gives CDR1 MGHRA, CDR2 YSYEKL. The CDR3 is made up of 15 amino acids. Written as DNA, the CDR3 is TGCGCCAGCAGCCAGAAGATACAAGGAGACTATGGCTACACCTTC. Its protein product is CASSQKIQGDYGYTF.

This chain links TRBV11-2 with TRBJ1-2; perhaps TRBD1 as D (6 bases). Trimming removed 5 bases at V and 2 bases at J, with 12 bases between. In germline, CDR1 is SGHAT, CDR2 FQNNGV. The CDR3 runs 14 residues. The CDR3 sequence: CASSPAGGNYGYTF. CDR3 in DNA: TGTGCCAGCAGCCCAGCGGGGGGCAACTATGGCTACACCTTC.

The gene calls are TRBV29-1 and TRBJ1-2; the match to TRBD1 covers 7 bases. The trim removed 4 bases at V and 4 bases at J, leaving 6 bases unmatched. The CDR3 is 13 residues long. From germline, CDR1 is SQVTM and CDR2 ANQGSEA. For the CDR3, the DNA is TGCAGCGTTGGCGTGGGACAGAGCTATGGCTACACCTTC. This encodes CSVGVGQSYGYTF. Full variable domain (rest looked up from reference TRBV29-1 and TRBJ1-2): SAVISQKPSRDICQRGTSLTIQCQVDSQVTMMFWYRQQPGQSLTLIATANQGSEATYESGFVIDKFPISRPNLTFSTLTVSNMSPEDSSIYLCSVGVGQSYGYTFGSGTRLTVV.

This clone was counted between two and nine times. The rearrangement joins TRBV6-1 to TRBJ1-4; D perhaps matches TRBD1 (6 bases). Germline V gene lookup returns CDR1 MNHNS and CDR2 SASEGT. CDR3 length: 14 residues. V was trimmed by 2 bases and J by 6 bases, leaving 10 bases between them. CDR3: CASSEQGRDEKLFF. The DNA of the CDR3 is TGTGCCAGCAGTGAACAGGGGAGGGATGAAAAACTGTTTTTT.

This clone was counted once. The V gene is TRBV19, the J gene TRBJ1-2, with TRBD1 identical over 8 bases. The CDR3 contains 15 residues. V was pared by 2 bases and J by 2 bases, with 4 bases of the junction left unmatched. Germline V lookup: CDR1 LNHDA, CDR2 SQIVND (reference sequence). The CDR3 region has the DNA TGTGCCAGTAGTATACCTGGACAGGGCAACTATGGCTACACCTTC. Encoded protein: CASSIPGQGNYGYTF.

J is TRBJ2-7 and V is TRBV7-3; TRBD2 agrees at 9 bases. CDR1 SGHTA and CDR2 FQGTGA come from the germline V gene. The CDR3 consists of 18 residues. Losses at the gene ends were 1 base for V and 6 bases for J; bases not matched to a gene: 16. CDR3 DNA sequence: TGTGCCAGCAGCTTAATGGTCTATTCGGGACTAGCCTTCTGCGAGCAGTACTTC. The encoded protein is CASSLMVYSGLAFCEQYF.

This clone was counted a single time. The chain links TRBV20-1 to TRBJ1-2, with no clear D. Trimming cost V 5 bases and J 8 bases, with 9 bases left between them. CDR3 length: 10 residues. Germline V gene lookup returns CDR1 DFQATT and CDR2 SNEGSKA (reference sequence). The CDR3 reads CSAAEEGYTF. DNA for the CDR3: TGCAGTGCTGCCGAAGAGGGCTACACCTTC.

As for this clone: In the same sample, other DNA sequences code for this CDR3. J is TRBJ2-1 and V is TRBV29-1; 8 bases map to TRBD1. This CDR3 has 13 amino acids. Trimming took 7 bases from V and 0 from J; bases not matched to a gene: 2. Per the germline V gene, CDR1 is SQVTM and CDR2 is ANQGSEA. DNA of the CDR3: TGCAGCGCCGGACAGGGCTCCTACAATGAGCAGTTCTTC. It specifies CSAGQGSYNEQFF.

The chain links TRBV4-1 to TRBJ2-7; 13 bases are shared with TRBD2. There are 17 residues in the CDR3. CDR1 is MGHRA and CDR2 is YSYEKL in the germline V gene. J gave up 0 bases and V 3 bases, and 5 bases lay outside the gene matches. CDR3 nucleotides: TGCGCCAGCAGCCAGGGACTAGCGGGGACCACCTCCTACGAGCAGTACTTC. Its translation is CASSQGLAGTTSYEQYF.

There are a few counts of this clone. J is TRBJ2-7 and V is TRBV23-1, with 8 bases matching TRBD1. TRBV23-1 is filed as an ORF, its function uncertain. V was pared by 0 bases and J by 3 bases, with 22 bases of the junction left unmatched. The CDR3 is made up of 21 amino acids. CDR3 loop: CASSQSRVGRTGTGAYYEQYF. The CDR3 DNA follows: TGCGCCAGCAGTCAATCAAGGGTAGGGCGCACCGGGACAGGAGCGTACTACGAGCAGTACTTC.

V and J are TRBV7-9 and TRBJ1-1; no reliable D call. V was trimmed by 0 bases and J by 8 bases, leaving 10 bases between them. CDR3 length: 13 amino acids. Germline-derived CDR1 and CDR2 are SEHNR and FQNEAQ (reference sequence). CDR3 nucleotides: TGTGCCAGCAGCTTAGCGCGAGAAACCGAAGCTTTCTTT. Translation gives CASSLARETEAFF. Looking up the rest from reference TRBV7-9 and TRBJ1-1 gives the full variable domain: DTGVSQNPRHKITKRGQNVTFRCDPISEHNRLYWYRQTLGQGPEFLTYFQNEAQLEKSRLLSDRFSAERPKGSFSTLEIQRTEQGDSAMYLCASSLARETEAFFGQGTRLTVV.

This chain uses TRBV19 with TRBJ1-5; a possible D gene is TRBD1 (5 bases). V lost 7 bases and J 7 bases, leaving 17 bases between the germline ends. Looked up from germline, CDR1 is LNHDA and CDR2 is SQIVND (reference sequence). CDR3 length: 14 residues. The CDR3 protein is CASKGLPGLQPQHF. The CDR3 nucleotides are TGTGCCAGTAAGGGGCTCCCGGGGTTACAGCCCCAGCATTTT.

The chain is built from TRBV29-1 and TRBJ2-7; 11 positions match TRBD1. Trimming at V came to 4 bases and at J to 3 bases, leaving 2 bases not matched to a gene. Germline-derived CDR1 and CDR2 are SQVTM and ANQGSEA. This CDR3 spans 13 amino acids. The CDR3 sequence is CSVGGTGGYEQYF. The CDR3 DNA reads TGCAGCGTTGGTGGGACAGGGGGCTACGAGCAGTACTTC.

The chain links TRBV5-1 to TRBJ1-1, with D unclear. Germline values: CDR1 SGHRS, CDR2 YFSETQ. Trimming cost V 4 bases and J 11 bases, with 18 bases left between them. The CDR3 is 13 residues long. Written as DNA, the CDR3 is TGCGCCAGCAGCCCTCAAGGAGAGGGAAACGCTTTCTTT. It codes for CASSPQGEGNAFF.

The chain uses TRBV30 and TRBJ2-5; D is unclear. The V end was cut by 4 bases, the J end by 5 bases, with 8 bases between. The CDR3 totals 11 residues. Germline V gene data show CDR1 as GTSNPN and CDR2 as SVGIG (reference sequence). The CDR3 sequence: CAWNYGETQYF. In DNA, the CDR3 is TGTGCCTGGAACTACGGGGAGACCCAGTACTTC.

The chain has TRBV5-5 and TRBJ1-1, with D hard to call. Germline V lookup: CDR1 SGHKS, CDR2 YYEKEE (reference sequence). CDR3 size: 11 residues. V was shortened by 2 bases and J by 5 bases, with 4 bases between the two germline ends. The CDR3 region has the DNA TGTGCCAGCAGCTTAAGTACTGAAGCTTTCTTT. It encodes CASSLSTEAFF.

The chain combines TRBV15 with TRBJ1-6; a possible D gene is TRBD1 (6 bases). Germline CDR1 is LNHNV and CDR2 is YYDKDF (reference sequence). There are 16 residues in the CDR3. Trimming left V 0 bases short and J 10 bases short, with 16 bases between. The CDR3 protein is CATSRDSARGESPLHF. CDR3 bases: TGTGCCACCAGCAGAGATTCCGCCAGGGGCGAATCACCCCTCCACTTT.

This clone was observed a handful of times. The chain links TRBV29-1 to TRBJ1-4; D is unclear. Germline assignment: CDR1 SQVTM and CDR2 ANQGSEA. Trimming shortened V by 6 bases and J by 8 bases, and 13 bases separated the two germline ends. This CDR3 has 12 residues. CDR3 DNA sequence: TGCAGCGTCAGATACTCCGGGGAAAAACTGTTTTTT. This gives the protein CSVRYSGEKLFF.

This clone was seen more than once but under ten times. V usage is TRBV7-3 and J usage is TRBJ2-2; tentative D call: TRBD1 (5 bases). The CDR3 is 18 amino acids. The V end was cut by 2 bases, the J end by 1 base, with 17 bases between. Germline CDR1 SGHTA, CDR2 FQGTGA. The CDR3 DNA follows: TGTGCCAGCAGCTTACGGTCGAGGCAGGGCAAGAACACCGGGGAGCTGTTTTTT. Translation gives CASSLRSRQGKNTGELFF.

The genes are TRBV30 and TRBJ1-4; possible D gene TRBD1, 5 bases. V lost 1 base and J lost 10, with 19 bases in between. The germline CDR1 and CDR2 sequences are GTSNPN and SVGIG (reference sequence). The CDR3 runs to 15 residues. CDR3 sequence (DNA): TGTGCCTGGAGTGAAGCATACAGTGGGGGTGTAAAACTGTTTTTT. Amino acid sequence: CAWSEAYSGGVKLFF.

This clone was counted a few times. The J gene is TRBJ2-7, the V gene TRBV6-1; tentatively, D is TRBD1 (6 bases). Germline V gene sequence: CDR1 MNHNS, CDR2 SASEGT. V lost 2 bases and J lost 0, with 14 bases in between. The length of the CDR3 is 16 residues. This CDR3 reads CASSEPGQTSSYEQYF. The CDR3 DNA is TGTGCCAGCAGTGAACCCGGACAGACGAGCTCCTACGAGCAGTACTTC.

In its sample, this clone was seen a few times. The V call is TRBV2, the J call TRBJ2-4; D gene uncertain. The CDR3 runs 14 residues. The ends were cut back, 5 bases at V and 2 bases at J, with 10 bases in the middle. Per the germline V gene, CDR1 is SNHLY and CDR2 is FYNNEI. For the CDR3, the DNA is TGTGCCAGCAGTCCTAGTAGGACCAAAAACATTCAGTACTTC. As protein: CASSPSRTKNIQYF.

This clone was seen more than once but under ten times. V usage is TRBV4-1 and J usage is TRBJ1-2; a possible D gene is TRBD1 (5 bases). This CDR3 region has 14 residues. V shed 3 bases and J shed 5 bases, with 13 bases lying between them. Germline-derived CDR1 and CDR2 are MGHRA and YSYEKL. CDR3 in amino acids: CASSHTPREYGYTF. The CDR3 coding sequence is TGCGCCAGCAGCCACACCCCCAGGGAATATGGCTACACCTTC.

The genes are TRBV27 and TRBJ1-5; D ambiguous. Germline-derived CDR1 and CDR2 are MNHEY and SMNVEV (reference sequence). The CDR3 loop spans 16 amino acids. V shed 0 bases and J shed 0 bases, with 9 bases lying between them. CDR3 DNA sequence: TGTGCCAGCAGTTTATCGTTGGCCTATAGCAATCAGCCCCAGCATTTT. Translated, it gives CASSLSLAYSNQPQHF.

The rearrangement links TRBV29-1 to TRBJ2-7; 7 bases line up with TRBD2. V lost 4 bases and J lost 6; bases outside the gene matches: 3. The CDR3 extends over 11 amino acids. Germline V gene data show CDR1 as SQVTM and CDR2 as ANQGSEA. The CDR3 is CSVGGGGEQYF. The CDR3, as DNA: TGCAGCGTTGGCGGGGGAGGCGAGCAGTACTTC.

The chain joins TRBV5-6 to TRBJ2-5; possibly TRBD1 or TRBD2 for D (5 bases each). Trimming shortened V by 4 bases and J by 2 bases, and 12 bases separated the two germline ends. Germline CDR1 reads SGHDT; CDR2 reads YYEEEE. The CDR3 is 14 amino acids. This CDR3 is CASSPGGPQETQYF. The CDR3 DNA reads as TGTGCCAGCAGCCCTGGGGGACCTCAAGAGACCCAGTACTTC.

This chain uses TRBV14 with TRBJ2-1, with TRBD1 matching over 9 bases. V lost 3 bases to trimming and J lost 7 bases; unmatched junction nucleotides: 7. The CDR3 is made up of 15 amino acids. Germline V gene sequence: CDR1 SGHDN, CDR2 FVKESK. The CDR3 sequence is CASSHTGGAWNEQFF. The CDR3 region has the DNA TGTGCCAGCAGCCACACAGGGGGCGCCTGGAATGAGCAGTTCTTC.